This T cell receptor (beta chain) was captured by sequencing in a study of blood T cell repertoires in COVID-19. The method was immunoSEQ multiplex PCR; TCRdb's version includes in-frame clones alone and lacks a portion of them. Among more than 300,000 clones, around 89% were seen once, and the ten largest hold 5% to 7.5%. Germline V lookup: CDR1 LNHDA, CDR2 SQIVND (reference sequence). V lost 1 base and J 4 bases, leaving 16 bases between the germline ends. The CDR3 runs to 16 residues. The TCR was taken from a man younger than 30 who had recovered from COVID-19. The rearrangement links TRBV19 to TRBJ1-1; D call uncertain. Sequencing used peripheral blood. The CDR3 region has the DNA TGTGCCAGTAGTATAGGGGATAGCGGGTACTCCACTGAAGCTTTCTTT. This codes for CASSIGDSGYSTEAFF.